These 21 T cell receptor beta chains originate from one sample sequenced in a study of technical replicates of blood from several donors. Sequenced by immunoSEQ multiplex PCR; TCRdb stores in-frame clones only, minus some. The data hold roughly 87,000 clones, with roughly nine tenths observed a single time. The sample comprised T cells isolated from PBMCs. The origin of the receptors is a human donor in good health.

The chain employs TRBV18 and TRBJ2-6, with D perhaps TRBD2 (5 bases). CDR3 length: 15 amino acids. Trimming pared 5 bases from V and 2 bases from J, leaving 10 bases between. Germline V gene sequence: CDR1 KGHSH, CDR2 LQKENI. CDR3 bases: TGTGCCAGCTCATTCGGGATGGCTGGGGCCAACGTCCTGACTTTC. It translates to CASSFGMAGANVLTF.

The chain joins TRBV10-3 to TRBJ2-7, with D perhaps TRBD1 (6 bases). V dropped 5 bases and J dropped 5 bases, with 16 bases sitting between them. The CDR3 consists of 14 residues. Germline loops: CDR1 ENHRY, CDR2 SYGVKD. CDR3 region: CAISPLAGADEQYF. CDR3 DNA sequence: TGTGCCATCAGTCCTTTGGCAGGGGCCGACGAGCAGTACTTC.

The chain links TRBV11-2 to TRBJ1-1, with D possibly being TRBD1 (5 bases). Between the trimmed V and J ends, which lost 5 bases and 3 bases, there was a span of 16 bases. In germline, CDR1 is SGHAT, CDR2 FQNNGV. This CDR3 spans 15 amino acids. The CDR3 is CASSPGTGTYTEAFF. CDR3 in DNA: TGTGCCAGCAGCCCGGGCACCGGGACTTACACTGAAGCTTTCTTT.

The gene calls are TRBV4-2 and TRBJ2-5; tentatively, D is TRBD1 (5 bases). There are 15 residues in the CDR3. The V gene's germline CDR1 is LGHNA and CDR2 YNFKEQ. Trimming removed 0 bases at V and 4 bases at J, with 12 bases between. CDR3 residues: CASSQENGQGETQYF. The CDR3 region has the DNA TGTGCCAGCAGCCAAGAAAATGGCCAGGGAGAGACCCAGTACTTC.

The chain couples TRBV11-3 to TRBJ2-7, with TRBD1 matching over 7 bases. Germline V gene data show CDR1 as SGHNT and CDR2 as YENEEA. V shed 2 bases and J 0 bases; nucleotides not matched to a gene: 7. The CDR3 sequence is 16 residues long. In DNA form, the CDR3 reads TGTGCCAGCAGCTTAAACAGGGGAAGATTCTCCTACGAGCAGTACTTC. Protein: CASSLNRGRFSYEQYF.

The rearrangement joins TRBV6-5 to TRBJ2-2; D may be TRBD1 (6 bases). The CDR3 contains 15 residues. Germline CDR1 is MNHEY and CDR2 is SVGAGI. V lost 3 bases and J 4 bases, leaving 12 bases between the germline ends. CDR3 in amino acids: CASSYTGPTTGELFF. CDR3 nucleotides: TGTGCCAGCAGTTATACAGGGCCTACCACCGGGGAGCTGTTTTTT.

This clone was found once. The V gene is TRBV28, the J gene TRBJ2-7; 9 bases map to TRBD2. Germline trimming cut 3 bases from V and 7 bases from J; bases unmatched to any gene: 7. CDR1 is MDHEN and CDR2 is SYDVKM in the germline V gene. This CDR3 region has 14 residues. For the CDR3, the DNA is TGTGCCAGCAGTTTTAGCGGGAGCCCACGGGAGCAGTACTTC. Translating gives CASSFSGSPREQYF.

The gene calls are TRBV28 and TRBJ2-7; D perhaps matches TRBD1 (6 bases). The CDR3 spans 12 residues. V lost 6 bases, J lost 3 bases, and 9 bases lay in between. Germline V CDR1 and CDR2: MDHEN, SYDVKM. The CDR3 sequence: CASRQGNYEQYF. The DNA for the CDR3 is TGTGCCAGCAGACAGGGTAACTACGAGCAGTACTTC.

The chain is built from TRBV5-8 and TRBJ1-5; weak D call: TRBD1 (5 bases). Deletions cut 0 bases from V and 3 bases from J, with 16 bases between. The germline V gene encodes CDR1 SGHTS and CDR2 YDEGEE. CDR3 length: 17 amino acids. DNA of the CDR3: TGTGCCAGCAGCTTGGTGGGGGGGGAGGGCCCCAATCAGCCCCAGCATTTT. Translating it yields CASSLVGGEGPNQPQHF.

The chain recombines TRBV7-8 with TRBJ1-1; a weak D match, TRBD1 (6 bases). CDR1 is SGHVS and CDR2 is FQNEAQ in the germline V gene. This CDR3 comprises 14 residues. V shed 4 bases and J shed 6 bases, with 15 bases lying between them. The CDR3 coding sequence is TGTGCCAGCAGCTCTACGGTAGGGGGGGCTGAAGCTTTCTTT. This sequence encodes CASSSTVGGAEAFF.

This clone came up once. The V gene is TRBV28, the J gene TRBJ2-1, with 8 bases matching TRBD1. Germline loops: CDR1 MDHEN, CDR2 SYDVKM. This CDR3 spans 17 amino acids. Germline trimming cut 5 bases from V and 3 bases from J; bases unmatched to any gene: 12. The DNA for the CDR3 is TGTGCCAGCAGTCCCCAACTCGGACAGGGCGTCTACAATGAGCAGTTCTTC. This translates into CASSPQLGQGVYNEQFF.

The genes are TRBV4-1 and TRBJ2-1; 13 nucleotides match TRBD2. CDR3 length: 15 residues. The germline CDR1 and CDR2 sequences are MGHRA and YSYEKL. V dropped 2 bases and J dropped 12; count of bases not matched to a gene: 7. In DNA, the CDR3 is TGCGCCAGCAGCCAACTCGGGACTAGCGGGAAGAGGCAGTTCTTC. Translation: CASSQLGTSGKRQFF.

The V call is TRBV7-9, the J call TRBJ2-1, with D possibly being TRBD2 (6 bases). The germline gives CDR1 SEHNR, CDR2 FQNEAQ (reference sequence). The CDR3 is 16 residues long. The germline V and J ends were trimmed by 3 bases and 4 bases, with 16 bases remaining between them. The CDR3 region is CASSFSLGLSYNEQFF. The CDR3 DNA follows: TGTGCCAGCAGCTTCTCGTTGGGACTGTCTTACAATGAGCAGTTCTTC.

This chain connects TRBV25-1 to TRBJ1-1; D ambiguous. This CDR3 region has 14 residues. CDR1 is MGHDK, CDR2 SYGVNS, per germline. Trimming left V 4 bases short and J 1 base short, with 10 bases between. The CDR3 DNA is TGTGCCAGCAGTGCCTCGGGATCGAACACTGAAGCTTTCTTT. Protein sequence: CASSASGSNTEAFF. Variable domain in full (rest from reference TRBV25-1 and TRBJ1-1): EADIYQTPRYLVIGTGKKITLECSQTMGHDKMYWYQQDPGMELHLIHYSYGVNSTEKGDLSSESTVSRIRTEHFPLTLESARPSHTSQYLCASSASGSNTEAFFGQGTRLTVV.

This chain joins TRBV5-1 and TRBJ2-2, with a weak D call TRBD1 (5 bases). CDR3 length: 13 residues. CDR1 SGHRS and CDR2 YFSETQ come from the germline V gene. With 0 bases removed from V and 5 bases from J, the gap between germline ends came to 5 bases. This chain's CDR3 is CASSLEGTGELFF. CDR3 in DNA: TGCGCCAGCAGCTTGGAGGGGACCGGGGAGCTGTTTTTT.

The chain couples TRBV29-1 to TRBJ2-3; 10 bases are a match to TRBD2. This CDR3 spans 13 amino acids. The V gene end was trimmed by 6 bases and the J gene end by 2 bases; junction bases not matched to a gene: 2. Germline V gene lookup returns CDR1 SQVTM and CDR2 ANQGSEA. Here the CDR3 DNA reads TGCAGCGTGCTAGCGGGAGACACAGATACGCAGTATTTT. It encodes CSVLAGDTDTQYF.

The chain recombines TRBV7-8 with TRBJ2-1; the match to TRBD2 covers 8 bases. This CDR3 is 16 amino acids long. The J segment lost 2 bases and the V segment lost 5 bases, leaving 8 bases of the junction unmatched. Germline loops: CDR1 SGHVS, CDR2 FQNEAQ. CDR3 in amino acids: CASSLLLAAAYNEQFF. CDR3 coding DNA: TGTGCCAGCAGCCTCCTACTAGCGGCCGCCTACAATGAGCAGTTCTTC.

This sequence joins TRBV4-1 and TRBJ1-5, with D perhaps TRBD1 (5 bases). This CDR3 region has 17 residues. Between the trimmed V and J ends, which lost 4 bases and 2 bases, there was a span of 18 bases. Germline V CDR1 and CDR2: MGHRA, YSYEKL. The CDR3 sequence is CASSPMGTVAGNQPQHF. The CDR3 DNA sequence: TGCGCCAGCAGCCCAATGGGGACGGTAGCGGGCAATCAGCCCCAGCATTTT.

The chain combines TRBV9 with TRBJ1-1, with D unclear. This CDR3 has 15 residues. Germline lookup yields CDR1 SGDLS and CDR2 YYNGEE. The ends were cut back, 0 bases at V and 0 bases at J, with 9 bases in the middle. The CDR3 sequence is CASSVDYTLNTEAFF. CDR3 DNA: TGTGCCAGCAGCGTAGATTATACATTGAACACTGAAGCTTTCTTT.

The J gene is TRBJ1-4, the V gene TRBV9, with D perhaps matching TRBD1 (6 bases). V lost 4 bases to trimming and J lost 0 bases, with 10 bases between them. CDR1 and CDR2 from the germline V gene are SGDLS and YYNGEE. This CDR3 has 15 amino acids. The DNA for the CDR3 is TGTGCCAGCAGCCTTCGACAGGCAACTAATGAAAAACTGTTTTTT. It translates to CASSLRQATNEKLFF.

This rearrangement joins TRBV5-1 to TRBJ2-1; 7 nucleotides agree with TRBD2. Germline V lookup: CDR1 SGHRS, CDR2 YFSETQ. The CDR3 spans 13 residues. Unmatched junction bases numbered 4, after V lost 5 bases and J lost 5 bases. CDR3 nucleotide sequence: TGCGCCAGCAGTCAGGCGGGGGACAATGAGCAGTTCTTC. Its translation is CASSQAGDNEQFF.